The source of this TCR beta chain is a study of T-cell memory formation after mild COVID-19. Study-wide results and limits: Later expanders leaned CD4+, whereas clones that contracted between day 15 and 85 were balanced CD4/CD8.

There are 14 residues in the CDR3. The germline V and J ends were trimmed by 5 bases and 9 bases, with 17 bases remaining between them. From germline, CDR1 is MNHEY and CDR2 SVGEGT. In its sample, this clonotype was seen a few times. Its antigen is as yet unknown. TCRdb itself ran the 5' RACE reads through MiXCR, one entry per CDR3 protein. The sample lists about 610,000 distinct CDR3 sequences, about 18% occurring once. The sequencing input was PBMCs or a T cell subset sorted from them (not recorded which). The source of this sequence is an adult woman who had mild COVID-19 (a few samples of this study predate the infection). Cell type and time point are not known. The V gene is TRBV6-2 or TRBV6-3, the J gene TRBJ2-1; perhaps TRBD2 as D (5 bases). The CDR3, as DNA: TGTGCCAGCAGTCAAGGAGGCCTTGCGGGTGAGCAGTTCTTC. It is translated as CASSQGGLAGEQFF.